The rows below give T cell receptor beta chains drawn from one sample of a study of human T cells and chemical hapten exposure. TCRdb itself ran the RACE reads through MiXCR, one entry per CDR3 protein. The sample yields under 50,000 distinct CDR3 sequences, roughly 12% seen once. The sample here was whole blood, taken in connection with sensitization to the hapten diphenylcyclopropenone (DPC). The source of these receptors is a woman aged 40 to 49 with alopecia areata. Some clones in this sample may be carry-over from other donors' samples. Each CDR3 is given with its conserved first and last residue. Size values are once, few and many counts, or a class for expanded clones, and some rows have none.

clone_size: NA; v_call: TRBV3-1; cdr3_aa: CASSHAGGLGQPQHF
clone_size: few; v_call: TRBV28; cdr3_aa: CASRSPSEAFF
clone_size: many; v_call: TRBV4-3; cdr3_aa: CASSQGTGANTEAFF
clone_size: many; v_call: TRBV20-1; cdr3_aa: CSARPPYNEQFF
clone_size: few; v_call: TRBV9; cdr3_aa: CASSVKGDAYSGANVLTF
clone_size: NA; v_call: TRBV5-1; cdr3_aa: CASSATGRANEQYF
clone_size: few; v_call: TRBV29-1; cdr3_aa: CSVVWWDTQYF
clone_size: few; v_call: TRBV27; cdr3_aa: CASSTSGAGGTGELFF
clone_size: NA; v_call: TRBV28; cdr3_aa: CASRGQGLNNQPQHF
clone_size: many; v_call: TRBV7-2; cdr3_aa: CASSPIAYREGTGANVLTF
clone_size: NA; v_call: TRBV3-1; cdr3_aa: CASSHNFGPGGQPQHF
clone_size: NA; v_call: TRBV5-1; cdr3_aa: CASSHSGQMNTEAFF
clone_size: NA; v_call: TRBV7-9; cdr3_aa: CASSLSMTWEPYEQYF
clone_size: many; v_call: TRBV6-2/TRBV6-3; cdr3_aa: CASSLGQPPETQYF
clone_size: NA; v_call: TRBV5-1; cdr3_aa: CASSLDGTNYGYTF
clone_size: few; v_call: TRBV10-3; cdr3_aa: CAISEFLLSNTGELFF
clone_size: few; v_call: TRBV6-1; cdr3_aa: CASSDSGQGLETQYF
clone_size: many; v_call: TRBV28; cdr3_aa: CASKNRGSSYEQYF
clone_size: many; v_call: TRBV11-2; cdr3_aa: CASSPGGWGAETQYF
clone_size: NA; v_call: TRBV4-1; cdr3_aa: CASSQEGEAYNEQFF
clone_size: many; v_call: TRBV28; cdr3_aa: CASTPPGTSLPPEAFF
clone_size: medium-sized; v_call: TRBV7-2; cdr3_aa: CASSWVQGFEAFF
clone_size: few; v_call: TRBV9; cdr3_aa: CASSVVGVNTGELFF
clone_size: few; v_call: TRBV28; cdr3_aa: CASSFSASSYEQYF
clone_size: many; v_call: TRBV7-9; cdr3_aa: CASSLAGTGFEEQYF
clone_size: NA; v_call: TRBV10-3; cdr3_aa: CATKSGTSDNEQFF
clone_size: few; v_call: TRBV4-1; cdr3_aa: CASSQDWVTYGYTF
clone_size: NA; v_call: TRBV28; cdr3_aa: CASSSRDTQYF
clone_size: many; v_call: TRBV20-1; cdr3_aa: CSAPPASGGEQYF
clone_size: many; v_call: TRBV18; cdr3_aa: CASSPWDGPYEQYF
clone_size: few; v_call: TRBV18; cdr3_aa: CASSRKQGGTEAFF
clone_size: NA; v_call: TRBV3-1; cdr3_aa: CASSQGGVNRVYEQFF
clone_size: many; v_call: TRBV18; cdr3_aa: CASSPPGEETQYF
clone_size: NA; v_call: TRBV10-3; cdr3_aa: CAISPQGSNTEAFF
clone_size: many; v_call: TRBV29-1; cdr3_aa: CSVRPGTVTTEAFF
clone_size: few; v_call: TRBV28; cdr3_aa: CASRAGGPDEQYF
clone_size: many; v_call: TRBV7-9; cdr3_aa: CASSPGSWTGSTEQFF
clone_size: many; v_call: TRBV6-1; cdr3_aa: CASSDGTELYGYTF
clone_size: NA; v_call: TRBV7-2; cdr3_aa: CASSLGQGPDTQYF
clone_size: many; v_call: TRBV28; cdr3_aa: CASSKNTEAFF
clone_size: many; v_call: TRBV5-1; cdr3_aa: CASSPGTSGRAGGNEQFF
clone_size: few; v_call: TRBV7-6; cdr3_aa: CASSSQGLPLDEQFF
clone_size: NA; v_call: TRBV10-2; cdr3_aa: CASRGVSNEAFF
clone_size: many; v_call: TRBV3-1; cdr3_aa: CASSHAGRGNQPQHF
clone_size: NA; v_call: TRBV20-1; cdr3_aa: CSARDWASGSKNIQYF
clone_size: NA; v_call: TRBV27; cdr3_aa: CASSSPLLAGGLNEQFF
clone_size: many; v_call: TRBV29-1; cdr3_aa: CSVKGFGADTQYF
clone_size: many; v_call: TRBV29-1; cdr3_aa: CSVERRMNTEAFF
clone_size: NA; v_call: TRBV6-1; cdr3_aa: CASGEWRNTEAFF
clone_size: few; v_call: TRBV6-4; cdr3_aa: CASSATSGGVHEQFF